The source of this T cell receptor (beta chain) is a study of blood T cell repertoires in COVID-19. Study-wide context: The United States, Italy and Spain provided the acute and convalescent COVID-19 samples.

Sequencing used immunoSEQ multiplex PCR; TCRdb keeps in-frame clones, though not all of them. The data show 250,000 to 350,000 clones, approximately 88% seen once. The length of the CDR3 is 15 residues. V lost 10 bases and J 7 bases, leaving 22 bases between the germline ends. V and J are TRBV6-7 and TRBJ2-2; TRBD2 might be the D (5 bases). TRBV6-7 is placed among ORFs of uncertain function. Sequencing was performed on peripheral blood. The sequence came from a human donor with COVID-19, enrolled during active disease. The donor label of this sample is uncertain. The CDR3 sequence: CATYHSGNLNGELFF. CDR3 nucleotides: TGTGCCACCTATCACTCGGGGAACCTCAACGGGGAGCTGTTTTTT.